This TCR beta chain was obtained from a study of blood T cell repertoires in COVID-19 (dated by TCRdb to the early 2020s). For the wider study: Samples covering the acute and convalescent phases of COVID-19 were provided by collaborators in the United States, Italy and Spain. The sample metadata nearly always contained a de-identified subject ID, COVID-19 status, age in years and sex. The samples were drawn from the first 160 participants of the ongoing ImmuneRACE study and from 1,254 subjects provided by 6 global collaborators. A freely available public database, intended as a resource for researchers studying the immune response to SARS-CoV-2, is where the repertoires were released. The prospective study material was composed of cDNA or gDNA derived from T cells, B-cell-depleted T cells, or PBMCs. Where HLA class I and class II types were available, the types were taken from metadata supplied by the sample provider, not from assay-based typing. The dataset comprised deeply sampled blood TCRbeta repertoires from subjects exposed to, actively infected with, or recovered from COVID-19. The investigation overall reported the following: The amount of clinical and demographic metadata varied by source and participant and was provided uncurated.

As for this clone: Its target antigen remains unknown. Base qualities are not recorded, but no much larger clone differs from it by a single base.

Participants in the prospective study were enrolled through a virtual design, were aged about 18 to 100 years, and lived in fewer than 30 United States geographic areas. In the prospective study, participants were assigned to cohorts based on the clinical history participants reported in a screening survey and a study questionnaire. In the prospective study, whole blood, serum and a nasopharyngeal or oropharyngeal swab were collected from each participant by mobile phlebotomists. Prospective study participants could optionally give additional blood draws and questionnaires over an approximately 2-month period. Before DNA extraction, prospective study blood samples were shipped either frozen or at room temperature. The immunoSEQ Assay, a bias-controlled multiplex PCR, was used to amplify TCRbeta CDR3 regions from genomic DNA. From the authors' description of their analysis: The number of nucleated cells in each sample was estimated from the amplification of reference gene primers within the assay. To quantify the absolute abundance of each unique TCRbeta CDR3 rearrangement, sequence reads were collapsed and filtered. For each sample, productive Simpson clonality was calculated as the square root of Simpson's diversity index over productive rearrangements. Entries here come from immuneACCESS through TCRdb and include only in-frame sequences with V and J called. Some clones fail to appear in such tables; in the studies checked, an unresolved V gene covers under half of the shortfall, and the cause of the remainder is unknown. That table supplies the V and J calls and clone size; D and trimming were determined from the DNA. The sample records 250,000 or so clones, about 87% of which are singletons. The ten top clones hold 2.5% of the sample.

V loses 0 bases of germline sequence and J loses 3 bases, and the interval between the two ends is 6 bases. From the cysteine through the phenylalanine, the CDR3 covers 13 amino acids. This entry keeps only the CDR3 DNA: 39 bases, framed from base 1. The germline V gene sets CDR1 to SGHRS and CDR2 to YFSETQ. This receptor was identified in a middle-aged woman with acute COVID-19. The chain is made from TRBV5-1 and TRBJ2-5; the D gene is perhaps TRBD1, on 6 matching bases. Input material: PBMCs or T cells enriched from blood (not recorded which). The nucleotide sequence is TGCGCCAGCAGCTTGGACAGGGAAGAGACCCAGTACTTC. It translates to CASSLDREETQYF.